The 2 T cell receptor beta chains below all came from one sample that was sequenced in a study of T cell changes during pregnancy in multiple sclerosis. Assay: immunoSEQ multiplex PCR; the TCRdb copy retains only in-frame clones and omits some. The table has 40,000 to 50,000 clones, 90% seen once; the top ten hold about a tenth. The source material was CD8+ T cells from peripheral blood mononuclear cells, sampled in the first trimester of pregnancy. These receptors all stem from a female donor with multiple sclerosis, enrolled in a pregnancy study.

V is TRBV7-9 and J is TRBJ2-7; D not certain. V shed 2 bases and J shed 6 bases, with 5 bases lying between them. The length of the CDR3 is 11 residues. The germline CDR1 and CDR2 sequences are SEHNR and FQNEAQ (reference sequence). CDR3 sequence: CASSLLAEQYF. In DNA form, the CDR3 reads TGTGCCAGCAGCTTACTGGCCGAGCAGTACTTC.

J is TRBJ2-3 and V is TRBV28; D is unresolved. Trimming left V 4 bases short and J 4 bases short, with 9 bases between. Germline CDR1 reads MDHEN; CDR2 reads SYDVKM. The CDR3 has 13 residues. CDR3 in DNA: TGTGCCAGCAGTTACGGTGAATCAGATACGCAGTATTTT. Residues: CASSYGESDTQYF.